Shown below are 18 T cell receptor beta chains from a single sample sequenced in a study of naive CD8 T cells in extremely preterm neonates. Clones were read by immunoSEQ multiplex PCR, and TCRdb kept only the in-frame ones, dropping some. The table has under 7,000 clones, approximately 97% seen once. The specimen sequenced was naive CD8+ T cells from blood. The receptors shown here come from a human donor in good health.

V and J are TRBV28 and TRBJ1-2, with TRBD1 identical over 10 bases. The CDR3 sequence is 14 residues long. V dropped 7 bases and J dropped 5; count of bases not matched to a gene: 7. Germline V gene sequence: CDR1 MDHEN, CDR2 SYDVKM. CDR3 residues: CASIADRGRYGYTF. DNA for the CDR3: TGTGCCAGCATTGCGGACAGGGGGAGGTATGGCTACACCTTC.

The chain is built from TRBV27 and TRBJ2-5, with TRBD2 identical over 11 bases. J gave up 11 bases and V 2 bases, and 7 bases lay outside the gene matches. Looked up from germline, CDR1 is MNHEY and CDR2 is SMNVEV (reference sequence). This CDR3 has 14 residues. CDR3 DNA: TGTGCCAGCAGTTTACTAGCGGGAGGTAAGGAGCAGTACTTC. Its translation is CASSLLAGGKEQYF.

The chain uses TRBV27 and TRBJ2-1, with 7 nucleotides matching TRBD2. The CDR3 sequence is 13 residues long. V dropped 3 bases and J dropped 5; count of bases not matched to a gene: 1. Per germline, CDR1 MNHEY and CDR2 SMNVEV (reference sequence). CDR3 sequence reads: CASSLGLNNEQFF. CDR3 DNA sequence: TGTGCCAGCAGTTTGGGACTAAACAATGAGCAGTTCTTC.

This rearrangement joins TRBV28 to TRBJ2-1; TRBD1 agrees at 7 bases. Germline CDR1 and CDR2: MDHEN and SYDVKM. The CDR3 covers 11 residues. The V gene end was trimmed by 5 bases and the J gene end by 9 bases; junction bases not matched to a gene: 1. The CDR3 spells CASSPGGEQFF. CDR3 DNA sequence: TGTGCCAGCAGTCCAGGGGGTGAGCAGTTCTTC.

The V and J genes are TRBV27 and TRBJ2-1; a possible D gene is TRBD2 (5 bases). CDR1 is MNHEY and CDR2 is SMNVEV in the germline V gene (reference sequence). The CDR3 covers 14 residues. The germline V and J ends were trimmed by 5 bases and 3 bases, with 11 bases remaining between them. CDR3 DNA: TGTGCCAGCAGTCTTGGGAGTAACTACAATGAGCAGTTCTTC. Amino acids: CASSLGSNYNEQFF.

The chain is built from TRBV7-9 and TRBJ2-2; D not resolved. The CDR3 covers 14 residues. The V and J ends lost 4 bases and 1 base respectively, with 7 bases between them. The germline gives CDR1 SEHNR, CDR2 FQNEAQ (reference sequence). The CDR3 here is CASSSVENTGELFF. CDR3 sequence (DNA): TGTGCCAGCAGCTCGGTTGAGAACACCGGGGAGCTGTTTTTT.

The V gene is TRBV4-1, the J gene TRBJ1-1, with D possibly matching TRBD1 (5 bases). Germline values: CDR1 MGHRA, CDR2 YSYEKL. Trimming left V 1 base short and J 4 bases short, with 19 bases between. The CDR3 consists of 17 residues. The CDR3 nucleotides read TGCGCCAGCAGCCAAGTTAGTAGGGGCGCGGGGTCCACTGAAGCTTTCTTT. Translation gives CASSQVSRGAGSTEAFF.

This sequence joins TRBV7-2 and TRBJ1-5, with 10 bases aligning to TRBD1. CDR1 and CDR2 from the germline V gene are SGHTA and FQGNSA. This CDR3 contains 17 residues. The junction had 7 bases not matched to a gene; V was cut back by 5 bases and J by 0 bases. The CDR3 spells CASSQTGGRYSNQPQHF. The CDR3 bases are TGTGCCAGCAGCCAGACAGGGGGCCGGTATAGCAATCAGCCCCAGCATTTT.

The CDR3 DNA reads TGTGCCAGCAGTTTGGGGGCGGGTGAGCAGTTCTTC. Translated: CASSLGAGEQFF. The chain uses TRBV27 and TRBJ2-1, with a possible D match to TRBD1 (6 bases). The V gene lost 3 bases and the J gene lost 9 bases, with 9 bases spanning the gap. This CDR3 spans 12 amino acids. Germline loops: CDR1 MNHEY, CDR2 SMNVEV (reference sequence).

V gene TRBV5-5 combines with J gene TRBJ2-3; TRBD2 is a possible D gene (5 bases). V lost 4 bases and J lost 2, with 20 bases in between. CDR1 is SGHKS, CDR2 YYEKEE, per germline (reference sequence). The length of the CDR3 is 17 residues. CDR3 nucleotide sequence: TGTGCCAGCAGCCCTCTAGCTACGAACCTCTTCACAGATACGCAGTATTTT. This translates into CASSPLATNLFTDTQYF.

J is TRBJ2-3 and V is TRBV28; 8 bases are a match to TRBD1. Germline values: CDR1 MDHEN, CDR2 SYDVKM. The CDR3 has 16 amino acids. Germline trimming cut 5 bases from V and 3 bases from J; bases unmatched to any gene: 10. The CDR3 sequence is CASSHRTGRGTDTQYF. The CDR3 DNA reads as TGTGCCAGCAGTCACCGGACAGGGCGGGGAACAGATACGCAGTATTTT. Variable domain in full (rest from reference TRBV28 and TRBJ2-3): DVKVTQSSRYLVKRTGEKVFLECVQDMDHENMFWYRQDPGLGLRLIYFSYDVKMKEKGDIPEGYSVSREKKERFSLILESASTNQTSMYLCASSHRTGRGTDTQYFGPGTRLTVL.

CDR3 residues: CASSLARHEAFF. The DNA for the CDR3 is TGTGCCAGCAGCTTAGCCAGACATGAAGCTTTCTTT. V and J are TRBV11-2 and TRBJ1-1, with unresolved D. From germline, CDR1 is SGHAT and CDR2 FQNNGV. There are 12 residues in the CDR3. V was cut by 1 base and J by 7 bases, with 7 bases left in between.

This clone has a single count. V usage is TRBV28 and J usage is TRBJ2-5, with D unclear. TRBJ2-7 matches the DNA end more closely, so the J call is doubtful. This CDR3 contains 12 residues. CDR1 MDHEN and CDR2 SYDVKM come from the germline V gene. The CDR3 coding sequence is TGTGCCAGCAGTTTCCGAGGATACGAGCAGTACTTC. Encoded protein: CASSFRGYEQYF.

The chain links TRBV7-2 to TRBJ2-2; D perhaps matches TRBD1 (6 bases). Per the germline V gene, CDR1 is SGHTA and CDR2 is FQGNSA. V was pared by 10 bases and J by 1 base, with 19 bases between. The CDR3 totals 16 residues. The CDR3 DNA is TGTGCCACTACGCTCCAGGACAGCCTGAACACCGGGGAGCTGTTTTTT. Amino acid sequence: CATTLQDSLNTGELFF.

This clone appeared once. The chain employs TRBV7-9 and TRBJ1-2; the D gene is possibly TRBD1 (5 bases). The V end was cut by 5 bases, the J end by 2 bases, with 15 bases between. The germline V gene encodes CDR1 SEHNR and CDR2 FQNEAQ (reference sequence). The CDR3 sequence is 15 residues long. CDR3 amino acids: CASSNQGGRNYGYTF. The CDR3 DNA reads TGTGCCAGCAGCAACCAGGGAGGACGGAACTATGGCTACACCTTC.

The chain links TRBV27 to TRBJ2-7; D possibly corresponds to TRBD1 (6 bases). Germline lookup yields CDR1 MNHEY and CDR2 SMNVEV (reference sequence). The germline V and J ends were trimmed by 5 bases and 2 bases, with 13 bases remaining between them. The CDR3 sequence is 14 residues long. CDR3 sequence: CASSLMDRTYEQYF. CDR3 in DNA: TGTGCCAGCAGTCTAATGGACAGAACCTACGAGCAGTACTTC.

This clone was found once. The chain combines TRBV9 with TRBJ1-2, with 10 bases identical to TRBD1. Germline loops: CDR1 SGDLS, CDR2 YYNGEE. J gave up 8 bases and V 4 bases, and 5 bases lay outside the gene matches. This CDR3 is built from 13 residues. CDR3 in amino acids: CASSPGDRGGYTF. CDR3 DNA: TGTGCCAGCAGCCCCGGGGACAGGGGCGGCTACACCTTC. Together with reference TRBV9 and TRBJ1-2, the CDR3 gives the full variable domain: DSGVTQTPKHLITATGQRVTLRCSPRSGDLSVYWYQQSLDQGLQFLIQYYNGEERAKGNILERFSAQQFPDLHSELNLSSLELGDSALYFCASSPGDRGGYTFGSGTRLTVV.

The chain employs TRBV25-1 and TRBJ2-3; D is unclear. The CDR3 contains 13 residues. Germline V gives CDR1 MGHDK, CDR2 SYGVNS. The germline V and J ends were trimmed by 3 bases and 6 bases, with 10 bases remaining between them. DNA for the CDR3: TGTGCCAGCAGTGAGCCCGTCCGGGATACGCAGTATTTT. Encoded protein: CASSEPVRDTQYF.